This TCR beta chain stems from a study of blood T cell repertoires in COVID-19. Study-level information: Collection of acute and convalescent COVID-19 samples took place in the United States, Italy and Spain.

There are 15 residues in the CDR3. V was trimmed by 5 bases and J by 7 bases, leaving 18 bases between them. CDR1 and CDR2 (germline): SGHTA, FQGNSA. Method: immunoSEQ multiplex PCR; TCRdb's copy keeps in-frame clones and lacks some. The data hold over 100,000 clones, with about four fifths observed a single time. The gene calls are TRBV7-2 and TRBJ1-5; maybe TRBD1 (6 bases). The receptor was derived from a woman older than 75 with acute or convalescent COVID-19. The sequenced material came from peripheral blood. CDR3 region: CASSPTWGGGQPQHF. The CDR3 DNA reads as TGTGCCAGCAGCCCTACGTGGGGGGGCGGCCAGCCCCAGCATTTT.